Below are 2 T cell receptor beta chains sequenced from a single sample in a study of T cell responses to AZD1222 COVID-19 vaccine. Assay used: immunoSEQ multiplex PCR; TCRdb lists only in-frame clones, some missing. The repertoire consists of roughly 100,000 clones, with 90% occurring once and the leading ten covering 1.3%. The material sequenced was peripheral blood, taken on day 0 of AZD1222 vaccination. The source of these receptors is an adult in good health.

The rearrangement links TRBV7-3 to TRBJ2-7; 8 positions match TRBD1. CDR3 length: 13 amino acids. Germline V gene sequence: CDR1 SGHTA, CDR2 FQGTGA. The ends lost 3 bases at V and 3 bases at J; junction bases unmatched: 1. The CDR3 DNA follows: TGTGCCAGCAGCTTTGGGACAGGCTACGAGCAGTACTTC. It codes for CASSFGTGYEQYF.

The chain has TRBV5-1 and TRBJ2-7; 13 nucleotides line up with TRBD2. The CDR3 length is 15 residues. In germline, CDR1 is SGHRS, CDR2 YFSETQ. V was clipped by 4 bases and J by 6 bases; unmatched bases: 7. The CDR3 reads CASSTALAGGGEQYF. The DNA for the CDR3 is TGCGCCAGCAGCACCGCACTAGCGGGGGGGGGCGAGCAGTACTTC.